The 10 T cell receptor beta chains given below trace back to one sample, sequenced in a study of shared clonotypes between healthy human individuals. CD45RO-negative, CCR7-positively selected cells formed the naive CD8 fraction, excluding terminally differentiated effector memory CD45RA+ cells. Method: immunoSEQ multiplex PCR; TCRdb's copy keeps in-frame clones and lacks some. Of roughly 590,000 clones in the sample, just under 97% were seen once. Sequenced: naive CD8+ T cells sorted from blood. These receptors were obtained from a young woman in good health.

V is TRBV30 and J is TRBJ2-1, with TRBD2 identical over 11 bases. The CDR3 contains 15 residues. The junction had 10 bases not matched to a gene; V was cut back by 4 bases and J by 8 bases. Germline CDR1 GTSNPN, CDR2 SVGIG (reference sequence). CDR3 amino acids: CAWTSGTSGQDEQFF. CDR3 DNA sequence: TGTGCCTGGACTTCCGGGACTAGCGGTCAGGATGAGCAGTTCTTC.

In this sample, this clone turned up a few times. Distinct nucleotide sequences in the sample also encode this CDR3. The genes are TRBV27 and TRBJ2-7; 7 nucleotides match TRBD2. V gave up 4 bases and J gave up 4 bases; unmatched junction bases: 1. CDR3 length: 12 amino acids. From germline, CDR1 is MNHEY and CDR2 SMNVEV (reference sequence). The CDR3 DNA is TGTGCCAGCAGTTCGGGGGGTTACGAGCAGTACTTC. Translated, it gives CASSSGGYEQYF.

The chain joins TRBV28 to TRBJ2-2; 11 bases are shared with TRBD2. Germline CDR1 MDHEN, CDR2 SYDVKM. V shed 4 bases, J shed 7 bases, and the junction held 20 bases outside the gene matches. This CDR3 region has 20 residues. The DNA for the CDR3 is TGTGCCAGCAGTTACCCCGGAAAGAAACCACCGGGACTAGCGGTCGGGGAGCTGTTTTTT. This translates into CASSYPGKKPPGLAVGELFF. Combining the CDR3 with reference TRBV28 and TRBJ2-2 gives the whole variable domain DVKVTQSSRYLVKRTGEKVFLECVQDMDHENMFWYRQDPGLGLRLIYFSYDVKMKEKGDIPEGYSVSREKKERFSLILESASTNQTSMYLCASSYPGKKPPGLAVGELFFGEGSRLTVL.

The chain has TRBV7-9 and TRBJ2-1; 10 positions agree with TRBD2. Per germline, CDR1 SEHNR and CDR2 FQNEAQ (reference sequence). This CDR3 region has 18 residues. V shed 4 bases and J 3 bases; nucleotides not matched to a gene: 12. The CDR3 nucleotides are TGTGCCAGCAGCTCTAGCGGGAGTACCCCCTCAATCTACAATGAGCAGTTCTTC. This translates into CASSSSGSTPSIYNEQFF.

The CDR3 DNA reads TGCGCCAGCAGTGAAGGGGGCGACACTGAAGCTTTCTTT. Protein: CASSEGGDTEAFF. The V call is TRBV10-2, the J call TRBJ1-1; the match to TRBD1 covers 7 bases. V trimming: 3 bases; J trimming: 3 bases; junction bases outside the gene matches: 1. The CDR3 totals 13 residues. Germline V gene sequence: CDR1 WSHSY, CDR2 SAAADI.

In nucleotides, the CDR3 is TGTGCCAGTAGTTTCGGCGGGAGTCGTAACGAGCAGTACTTC. Protein product: CASSFGGSRNEQYF. V is TRBV19 and J is TRBJ2-7; TRBD2 aligns across 7 bases. V was clipped by 5 bases and J by 5 bases; unmatched bases: 9. The length of the CDR3 is 14 residues. Germline loops: CDR1 LNHDA, CDR2 SQIVND (reference sequence). Looking up the rest from reference TRBV19 and TRBJ2-7 gives the full variable domain: DGGITQSPKYLFRKEGQNVTLSCEQNLNHDAMYWYRQDPGQGLRLIYYSQIVNDFQKGDIAEGYSVSREKKESFPLTVTSAQKNPTAFYLCASSFGGSRNEQYFGPGTRLTVT.

The rearrangement links TRBV5-1 to TRBJ1-3; D is possibly TRBD1 (6 bases). V was shortened by 0 bases and J by 1 base, with 11 bases between the two germline ends. This CDR3 spans 16 amino acids. Germline values: CDR1 SGHRS, CDR2 YFSETQ. CDR3 in amino acids: CASSLVAGASGNTIYF. The CDR3 DNA follows: TGCGCCAGCAGCTTGGTTGCGGGGGCTTCTGGAAACACCATATATTTT.

CDR3: CASSPLLSGTGSFYGYTF. Here the CDR3 DNA reads TGTGCCAGCAGCCCATTGCTGTCCGGGACAGGTTCGTTCTATGGCTACACCTTC. The V gene is TRBV7-9, the J gene TRBJ1-2, with TRBD1 matching over 8 bases. The germline V gene has CDR1 SEHNR and CDR2 FQNEAQ (reference sequence). The CDR3 consists of 18 residues. The trim removed 5 bases at V and 4 bases at J, leaving 18 bases unmatched.

The chain couples TRBV19 to TRBJ1-5; no firm D call. Germline V gene sequence: CDR1 LNHDA, CDR2 SQIVND (reference sequence). The CDR3 runs 15 residues. Between the trimmed V and J ends, which lost 0 bases and 4 bases, there was a span of 10 bases. Here the CDR3 DNA reads TGTGCCAGTAGTATAGAAGGCAGCCTAAATCAGCCCCAGCATTTT. Translating gives CASSIEGSLNQPQHF.

This clone occurred once. The CDR3 region is CSVDGNAPSGSRPGSYNEQFF. The CDR3 region has the DNA TGCAGCGTTGATGGTAACGCGCCTAGCGGGTCTCGCCCAGGCTCCTACAATGAGCAGTTCTTC. J is TRBJ2-1 and V is TRBV29-1; 8 bases align to TRBD2. The V gene end was trimmed by 3 bases and the J gene end by 0 bases; junction bases not matched to a gene: 22. The CDR3 contains 21 residues. Germline CDR1 SQVTM, CDR2 ANQGSEA.